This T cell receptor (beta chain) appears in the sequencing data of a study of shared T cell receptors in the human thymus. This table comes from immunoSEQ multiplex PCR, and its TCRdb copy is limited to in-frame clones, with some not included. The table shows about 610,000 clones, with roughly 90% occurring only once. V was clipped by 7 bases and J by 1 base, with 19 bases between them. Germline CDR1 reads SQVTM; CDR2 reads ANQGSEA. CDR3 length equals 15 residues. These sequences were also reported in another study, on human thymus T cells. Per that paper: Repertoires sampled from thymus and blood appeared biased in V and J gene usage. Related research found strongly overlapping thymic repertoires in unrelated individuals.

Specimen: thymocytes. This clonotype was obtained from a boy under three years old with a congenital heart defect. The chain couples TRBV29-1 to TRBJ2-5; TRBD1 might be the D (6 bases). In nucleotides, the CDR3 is TGCAGCGCCGAGGTGGCCCAACAGGGCCAAGAGACCCAGTACTTC. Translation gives CSAEVAQQGQETQYF.